The 27 T cell receptor beta chains given below trace back to one sample, sequenced in a study of cytomegalovirus exposure and HLA in healthy donors. Primers: 60 Vbeta forward and 13 Jbeta reverse. Assay: immunoSEQ multiplex PCR; the TCRdb copy retains only in-frame clones and omits some. Of approximately 160,000 clones listed, more than 65% are singletons. The specimen was PBMCs. All receptors derive from a man aged 25 to 40 in good health and CMV-seropositive.

This clone was recorded once. The V and J genes are TRBV30 and TRBJ2-1, with TRBD2 as a possible D gene (5 bases). Germline CDR1 GTSNPN, CDR2 SVGIG (reference sequence). This CDR3 is 13 amino acids long. The ends were cut back, 4 bases at V and 10 bases at J, with 17 bases in the middle. CDR3 nucleotides: TGTGCCTGGACTACTGCGGGCCTAGGGGAGCAGTTCTTC. It translates to CAWTTAGLGEQFF.

The V call is TRBV15, the J call TRBJ2-1, with D perhaps matching TRBD2 (7 bases). Trimming pared 0 bases from V and 0 bases from J, leaving 24 bases between. CDR1 LNHNV and CDR2 YYDKDF come from the germline V gene (reference sequence). The CDR3 spans 21 residues. CDR3 bases: TGTGCCACCAGCAGAGATCTGGGACGAGGACTAGAGGACAGCTCCTACAATGAGCAGTTCTTC. It is translated as CATSRDLGRGLEDSSYNEQFF.

The chain has TRBV5-6 and TRBJ1-5; 7 positions match TRBD1. This CDR3 is built from 13 residues. Germline V gene data show CDR1 as SGHDT and CDR2 as YYEEEE. The J segment lost 9 bases and the V segment lost 1 base, leaving 4 bases of the junction unmatched. CDR3 DNA sequence: TGTGCCAGCAGCTTGACAGGGGTTTGGCCCCAGCATTTT. Its translation: CASSLTGVWPQHF. The full variable domain, rest sourced from reference TRBV5-6 and TRBJ1-5, is DAGVTQSPTHLIKTRGQQVTLRCSPKSGHDTVSWYQQALGQGPQFIFQYYEEEERQRGNFPDRFSGHQFPNYSSELNVNALLLGDSALYLCASSLTGVWPQHFGDGTRLSIL.

The V call is TRBV28, the J call TRBJ1-5; 9 bases fit TRBD1. Trimming took 6 bases from V and 5 from J; bases not matched to a gene: 5. The CDR3 length is 14 residues. CDR1 and CDR2 from the germline V gene are MDHEN and SYDVKM. For the CDR3, the DNA is TGTGCCAGCAGCCGGGACAGGGCGGATCAGCCCCAGCATTTT. This encodes CASSRDRADQPQHF. The entire variable domain, with the rest obtained from reference TRBV28 and TRBJ1-5, is as follows: DVKVTQSSRYLVKRTGEKVFLECVQDMDHENMFWYRQDPGLGLRLIYFSYDVKMKEKGDIPEGYSVSREKKERFSLILESASTNQTSMYLCASSRDRADQPQHFGDGTRLSIL.

This clone was seen only a few times. The V and J genes are TRBV5-1 and TRBJ2-5, with a weak D call TRBD1 (7 bases). The ends were cut back, 0 bases at V and 5 bases at J, with 11 bases in the middle. Germline V gives CDR1 SGHRS, CDR2 YFSETQ. The CDR3 contains 14 residues. CDR3 loop: CASSLEAGGETQYF. The CDR3 nucleotides read TGCGCCAGCAGCTTGGAGGCAGGGGGGGAGACCCAGTACTTC.

The V gene is TRBV7-2, the J gene TRBJ1-2; 7 bases fit TRBD1. This CDR3 spans 15 amino acids. The junction had 10 bases not matched to a gene; V was cut back by 5 bases and J by 4 bases. Germline loops: CDR1 SGHTA, CDR2 FQGNSA. CDR3 in amino acids: CASSRRNQGVYGYTF. The CDR3 nucleotides are TGTGCCAGCAGCAGACGAAATCAGGGGGTCTATGGCTACACCTTC.

The chain employs TRBV7-2 and TRBJ2-5; TRBD2 matches 14 bases. V was pared by 1 base and J by 7 bases, with 11 bases of the junction left unmatched. The germline V gene encodes CDR1 SGHTA and CDR2 FQGNSA. The CDR3 consists of 18 residues. CDR3 residues: CASSLGTMGLAGAGTQYF. Written as DNA, the CDR3 is TGTGCCAGCAGCTTAGGGACCATGGGACTAGCGGGAGCGGGGACCCAGTACTTC.

V and J are TRBV13 and TRBJ2-3, with TRBD2 matching over 8 bases. J lost 0 bases, V lost 1 base, and 3 bases had no gene match. This CDR3 comprises 16 residues. Germline CDR1 PRHDT, CDR2 FYEKMQ (reference sequence). DNA for the CDR3: TGTGCCAGCAGCTTAGAGACTAGCGCGAGCACAGATACGCAGTATTTT. Residues: CASSLETSASTDTQYF.

Remarks on this clone: One end of the junction varies from germline; a read error may be responsible. The chain links TRBV7-9 to TRBJ1-1; possible D gene TRBD1, 6 bases. Looked up from germline, CDR1 is SEHNR and CDR2 is FQNEAQ (reference sequence). The CDR3 has 15 residues. CDR3 bases: TGTTCCAGCAGCTCCTTGGGGTCGGGAGGGGGAGGAGCTTTCTTT. It encodes CSSSSLGSGGGGAFF.

The chain joins TRBV18 to TRBJ2-7; 7 nucleotides line up with TRBD1. Germline loops: CDR1 KGHSH, CDR2 LQKENI. Trimming removed 5 bases from V and 4 bases from J; junction bases left unmatched: 11. The CDR3 loop spans 15 amino acids. The CDR3 DNA reads TGTGCCAGCTCATCAACTACAGGGGACCGGTACGAGCAGTACTTC. Protein sequence: CASSSTTGDRYEQYF.

The chain recombines TRBV18 with TRBJ2-1; TRBD1 matches at 9 bases. Trimming cost V 2 bases and J 4 bases; bases outside gene matches: 3. Germline V gene lookup returns CDR1 KGHSH and CDR2 LQKENI. The CDR3 runs to 15 residues. The chain's CDR3 is CASSPTGGAYNEQFF. The CDR3 nucleotides read TGTGCCAGCTCACCAACAGGGGGCGCTTACAATGAGCAGTTCTTC. Supplemented by reference TRBV18 and TRBJ2-1, the full variable domain reads NAGVMQNPRHLVRRRGQEARLRCSPMKGHSHVYWYRQLPEEGLKFMVYLQKENIIDESGMPKERFSAEFPKEGPSILRIQQVVRGDSAAYFCASSPTGGAYNEQFFGPGTRLTVL.

The genes are TRBV19 and TRBJ1-1, with D tentatively TRBD1 (5 bases). The V end lost 3 bases, the J end lost 0 bases, and 5 bases lay between the germline ends. This CDR3 has 13 residues. Per germline, CDR1 LNHDA and CDR2 SQIVND (reference sequence). The chain's CDR3 is CASSMGLNTEAFF. The CDR3 DNA reads TGTGCCAGTAGTATGGGGCTGAACACTGAAGCTTTCTTT.

The genes are TRBV19 and TRBJ2-5, with D possibly TRBD2 on 5 matching bases. The J call may be faulty, since TRBJ2-7 better matches the DNA end. Germline V gives CDR1 LNHDA, CDR2 SQIVND (reference sequence). This CDR3 has 12 residues. The CDR3 loop is CASTEREGEQYF. The CDR3 DNA sequence: TGTGCCAGTACCGAGAGGGAAGGCGAGCAGTACTTC.

The chain carries TRBV19 and TRBJ1-2; D not resolved. From germline, CDR1 is LNHDA and CDR2 SQIVND (reference sequence). V lost 10 bases, J lost 8 bases, and 14 bases lay in between. The CDR3 consists of 11 residues. DNA for the CDR3: TGTGCCACTCTAGCGGGGTCCGGCTACACCTTC. As protein: CATLAGSGYTF.

The rearrangement joins TRBV19 to TRBJ2-5, with 11 positions matching TRBD2. CDR1 and CDR2 (germline): LNHDA, SQIVND (reference sequence). V shed 3 bases and J 3 bases; nucleotides not matched to a gene: 12. The CDR3 is 18 amino acids. This chain's CDR3 is CASSIGRSSGRYEETQYF. The CDR3 nucleotides are TGTGCCAGTAGTATCGGTCGGTCTAGCGGGAGGTATGAAGAGACCCAGTACTTC.

This clone has a handful of counts. The chain links TRBV6-4 to TRBJ2-1; 13 bases match TRBD2. The germline CDR1 and CDR2 sequences are MRHNA and SNTAGT. This CDR3 comprises 18 residues. V lost 3 bases and J lost 8; bases outside the gene matches: 13. CDR3 residues: CASSDHTSGGADVDEQFF. The CDR3 DNA reads as TGTGCCAGCAGTGATCATACTAGCGGGGGGGCCGATGTCGATGAGCAGTTCTTC.

The chain carries TRBV4-3 and TRBJ2-3; D unclear. CDR1 LGHNA and CDR2 YSLEER come from the germline V gene. Trimming took 0 bases from V and 5 from J, leaving 9 bases between them. The CDR3 contains 14 residues. DNA of the CDR3: TGCGCCAGCAGCCAAGATCCCAGGTTAGATACGCAGTATTTT. Translated, it gives CASSQDPRLDTQYF.

This clone has only a few counts. The chain recombines TRBV30 with TRBJ2-2; 9 positions match TRBD1. V was clipped by 2 bases and J by 3 bases; unmatched bases: 4. This CDR3 comprises 15 residues. Germline values: CDR1 GTSNPN, CDR2 SVGIG (reference sequence). The CDR3 DNA reads as TGTGCCTGGAGTCCACAGGGGGCGGACACCGGGGAGCTGTTTTTT. Its translation is CAWSPQGADTGELFF.

Notes on this clone: In this CDR3 the conserved last residue, phenylalanine or tryptophan, is missing, so a read error is likely. This rearrangement joins TRBV18 to TRBJ1-1; 9 bases fit TRBD1. The V segment lost 5 bases and the J segment 3 bases; nucleotides outside the gene matches: 4. This CDR3 is built from 14 residues. In germline, CDR1 is KGHSH, CDR2 LQKENI. Written as DNA, the CDR3 is TGTGCCAGCTCAGGGACAGGGTTGGACACTGAAGCTTTCCTT. Its translation is CASSGTGLDTEAFL.

This clone turned up a few times. This chain joins TRBV6-5 and TRBJ1-5, with 7 bases lining up with TRBD1. Germline lookup yields CDR1 MNHEY and CDR2 SVGAGI. The CDR3 spans 14 residues. With V trimmed by 7 bases and J by 5 bases, 8 bases remained unmatched. CDR3 sequence: CASTGPTGDQPQHF. CDR3 DNA sequence: TGTGCCAGCACGGGGCCAACAGGGGATCAGCCCCAGCATTTT.

This sequence joins TRBV4-3 and TRBJ2-3, with D tentatively TRBD2 (5 bases). CDR1 LGHNA and CDR2 YSLEER come from the germline V gene. The ends were cut back, 4 bases at V and 1 base at J, with 12 bases in the middle. This CDR3 region has 15 residues. The CDR3 DNA reads TGCGCCAGCAGCCCGTACTCCGGGGGCACAGATACGCAGTATTTT. Its protein product is CASSPYSGGTDTQYF.

The chain joins TRBV2 to TRBJ1-2; tentative D call: TRBD1 (5 bases). Trimming removed 4 bases at V and 4 bases at J, with 13 bases between. CDR1 and CDR2 from the germline V gene are SNHLY and FYNNEI. This CDR3 is 14 amino acids long. The CDR3: CASSGSGGSYGYTF. Written as DNA, the CDR3 is TGTGCCAGCAGTGGATCCGGGGGAAGCTATGGCTACACCTTC.

As DNA, the CDR3 is TGTGCCAGCAGCTTAGACCCTAGCGCGGTCTCCTACGAGCAGTACTTC. Amino acid sequence: CASSLDPSAVSYEQYF. The rearrangement uses TRBV7-2 and TRBJ2-7; a weak D match, TRBD2 (6 bases). The CDR3 length is 16 residues. V lost 1 base and J lost 0, with 13 bases in between. Germline loops: CDR1 SGHTA, CDR2 FQGNSA. Full variable domain (outside the CDR3, taken from reference TRBV7-2 and TRBJ2-7): GAGVSQSPSNKVTEKGKDVELRCDPISGHTALYWYRQSLGQGLEFLIYFQGNSAPDKSGLPSDRFSAERTGGSVSTLTIQRTQQEDSAVYLCASSLDPSAVSYEQYFGPGTRLTVT.

V and J are TRBV7-2 and TRBJ2-3; 7 positions agree with TRBD2. The germline V gene encodes CDR1 SGHTA and CDR2 FQGNSA. The J segment lost 5 bases and the V segment lost 0 bases, leaving 17 bases of the junction unmatched. The CDR3 has 19 residues. DNA for the CDR3: TGTGCCAGCAGCTTAGCGCAGAATCCACAACTAGCGCGAGGAGATACGCAGTATTTT. This sequence encodes CASSLAQNPQLARGDTQYF.

This chain uses TRBV7-2 with TRBJ1-2; 7 bases fit TRBD1. CDR3 length: 15 amino acids. Germline loops: CDR1 SGHTA, CDR2 FQGNSA. V was pared by 3 bases and J by 5 bases, with 9 bases of the junction left unmatched. The DNA of the CDR3 is TGTGCCAGCAGCTTTCCGGACAGGCACCTTTATGGCTACACCTTC. This encodes CASSFPDRHLYGYTF.

The chain recombines TRBV6-5 with TRBJ1-2; TRBD1 matches at 9 bases. The CDR3 is 16 residues long. Trimming cost V 0 bases and J 6 bases; bases outside gene matches: 8. The germline V gene encodes CDR1 MNHEY and CDR2 SVGAGI. The DNA for the CDR3 is TGTGCCAGCAGTTACTCATCCACAGGGGGCAGGGATGGCTACACCTTC. Its translation: CASSYSSTGGRDGYTF.

This chain uses TRBV2 with TRBJ2-7; tentatively, D is TRBD1 (5 bases). This CDR3 contains 12 residues. Germline V lookup: CDR1 SNHLY, CDR2 FYNNEI. The germline V and J ends were trimmed by 3 bases and 5 bases, with 8 bases remaining between them. This CDR3 reads CASSDRVHEQYF. The CDR3 DNA reads TGTGCCAGCAGTGACAGGGTCCACGAGCAGTACTTC.